Below, 26 T cell receptor beta chains from the same sample are listed, as sequenced in a study of CD8+ T cells in alopecia areata. Indicated treatment: oral pan-JAK inhibitor, 5-10 mg twice daily. RNA extraction was followed by reverse transcription into cDNA, which acted as the sequencing template. Produced via immunoSEQ multiplex PCR; TCRdb's table is partial and in-frame only. The table records 200,000 to 250,000 clones, roughly two fifths of them present only once. The sequences come from CD4+ T cells sorted from blood, collected between weeks 30 and 35, from a patient treated with tofacitinib. These TCRs come from a human donor with alopecia areata.

This clone was observed a few times. The V call is TRBV29-1, the J call TRBJ1-2, with 10 bases matching TRBD1. The CDR3 length is 14 residues. Germline V gives CDR1 SQVTM, CDR2 ANQGSEA. Trimming cost V 6 bases and J 7 bases; bases outside gene matches: 11. CDR3 sequence reads: CSVAPRQGASGYTF. For the CDR3, the DNA is TGCAGCGTCGCTCCTCGACAGGGGGCTTCTGGCTACACCTTC.

Only a few counts were recorded for this clone. The CDR3, as DNA: TGTGCCAGCAGCTTCAGGGGAGTTGGGTCACCCCTCCACTTT. It is translated as CASSFRGVGSPLHF. The chain uses TRBV11-1 and TRBJ1-6; D may be TRBD1 (6 bases). This CDR3 comprises 14 residues. The germline gives CDR1 SGHAT, CDR2 FQDESV (reference sequence). The ends were cut back, 3 bases at V and 10 bases at J, with 13 bases in the middle.

This clone has just a few counts. This sequence joins TRBV30 and TRBJ2-3, with D tentatively TRBD1 or TRBD2 (5 bases each). There are 14 residues in the CDR3. CDR1 GTSNPN and CDR2 SVGIG come from the germline V gene (reference sequence). The V gene lost 8 bases and the J gene lost 0 bases, with 15 bases spanning the gap. CDR3: CARNRDGSTDTQYF. The DNA for the CDR3 is TGTGCCAGAAACCGGGACGGCAGCACAGATACGCAGTATTTT. The variable domain in full, completed from reference TRBV30 and TRBJ2-3, reads SQTIHQWPATLVQPVGSPLSLECTVEGTSNPNLYWYRQAAGRGLQLLFYSVGIGQISSEVPQNLSASRPQDRQFILSSKKLLLSDSGFYLCARNRDGSTDTQYFGPGTRLTVL.

V gene TRBV6-1 combines with J gene TRBJ2-5; D unresolved. CDR1 and CDR2 (germline): MNHNS, SASEGT. V lost 5 bases and J lost 7, with 11 bases in between. The CDR3 has 12 amino acids. For the CDR3, the DNA is TGTGCCAGCAGTTTTTCGCAGGTGACCCAGTACTTC. Protein: CASSFSQVTQYF.

The V gene is TRBV30, the J gene TRBJ1-5; D not resolved. V shed 1 base and J shed 6 bases, with 10 bases lying between them. The CDR3 contains 13 residues. CDR1 and CDR2 (germline): GTSNPN, SVGIG (reference sequence). The CDR3 DNA sequence: TGTGCCTGGAGTGCCGAAGGGTTTCAGCCCCAGCATTTT. It is translated as CAWSAEGFQPQHF.

This clone was counted only a few times. V and J are TRBV30 and TRBJ1-4; D is uncertain. The length of the CDR3 is 15 residues. The V and J ends lost 4 bases and 3 bases respectively, with 15 bases between them. CDR1 is GTSNPN, CDR2 SVGIG, per germline (reference sequence). The CDR3 bases are TGTGCCTGGAACCCAAACTCGGGCGCTAATGAAAAACTGTTTTTT. Protein: CAWNPNSGANEKLFF.

This clone was found a few times. V is TRBV6-1 and J is TRBJ2-3; 7 bases map to TRBD2. The ends lost 0 bases at V and 1 base at J; junction bases unmatched: 4. CDR1 MNHNS and CDR2 SASEGT come from the germline V gene. The CDR3 extends over 16 amino acids. CDR3 protein: CASSEAVGGGTDTQYF. The CDR3 bases are TGTGCCAGCAGTGAAGCGGTTGGGGGGGGCACAGATACGCAGTATTTT.

This clone turned up a few times. V gene TRBV29-1 combines with J gene TRBJ2-3; D may be TRBD1 or TRBD2 (5 bases each). Trimming stripped 8 bases from V and 5 bases from J, with 11 bases between. The CDR3 sequence is 11 residues long. CDR1 and CDR2 from the germline V gene are SQVTM and ANQGSEA. The CDR3 here is CSWGWGDTQYF. The CDR3 nucleotides read TGCAGCTGGGGGTGGGGAGATACGCAGTATTTT.

The chain links TRBV4-1 to TRBJ1-1; 8 positions agree with TRBD1. V was clipped by 4 bases and J by 1 base; unmatched bases: 8. The length of the CDR3 is 16 residues. Looked up from germline, CDR1 is MGHRA and CDR2 is YSYEKL. The CDR3 protein is CASSPGTGGKNTEAFF. CDR3 coding DNA: TGCGCCAGCAGCCCGGGGACAGGAGGAAAGAACACTGAAGCTTTCTTT.

The J gene is TRBJ1-1, the V gene TRBV29-1, with no clear D. Germline V lookup: CDR1 SQVTM, CDR2 ANQGSEA. This CDR3 is 12 amino acids long. Trimming removed 7 bases at V and 6 bases at J, with 15 bases between. CDR3 nucleotides: TGCAGCGCCTCGACGGGGTCCCCTGAAGCTTTCTTT. Its protein product is CSASTGSPEAFF.

The chain recombines TRBV30 with TRBJ1-3; possibly TRBD1 for D (6 bases). The germline gives CDR1 GTSNPN, CDR2 SVGIG (reference sequence). CDR3 size: 14 residues. V shed 1 base and J shed 4 bases, with 11 bases lying between them. CDR3 DNA: TGTGCCTGGAGTGGGGCAGGGGTCGGAAACACCATATATTTT. Protein sequence: CAWSGAGVGNTIYF. Full variable domain (outside the CDR3, taken from reference TRBV30 and TRBJ1-3): SQTIHQWPATLVQPVGSPLSLECTVEGTSNPNLYWYRQAAGRGLQLLFYSVGIGQISSEVPQNLSASRPQDRQFILSSKKLLLSDSGFYLCAWSGAGVGNTIYFGEGSWLTVV.

The rearrangement links TRBV5-1 to TRBJ1-2; possibly TRBD1 for D (6 bases). From germline, CDR1 is SGHRS and CDR2 YFSETQ. V lost 7 bases and J 6 bases, leaving 13 bases between the germline ends. The CDR3 runs 12 residues. CDR3 coding DNA: TGCGCCAGCTCTTGGGGGCGGGATGGCTACACCTTC. It yields the protein CASSWGRDGYTF.

The rearrangement joins TRBV7-3 to TRBJ2-7; no definite D call. Germline-derived CDR1 and CDR2 are SGHTA and FQGTGA. Trimming pared 5 bases from V and 1 base from J, leaving 15 bases between. This CDR3 spans 15 amino acids. Here the CDR3 reads CASSPGRFSSYEQYF. The CDR3 region has the DNA TGTGCCAGCAGCCCCGGTCGGTTTTCATCCTACGAGCAGTACTTC.

The DNA for the CDR3 is TGTGCCGTCGCGGGACAGGGAAACTATGGCTACACCTTC. Its protein product is CAVAGQGNYGYTF. The V gene is TRBV30, the J gene TRBJ1-2; TRBD1 agrees at 9 bases. The germline V gene has CDR1 GTSNPN and CDR2 SVGIG (reference sequence). CDR3 length: 13 residues. Trimming cost V 8 bases and J 2 bases; bases outside gene matches: 6.

This clone was picked up a small number of times. The chain joins TRBV5-1 to TRBJ2-7; D not resolved. CDR1 SGHRS and CDR2 YFSETQ come from the germline V gene. The CDR3 covers 14 residues. Between the trimmed V and J ends, which lost 0 bases and 2 bases, there was a span of 9 bases. DNA of the CDR3: TGCGCCAGCAGCTTGGACGGCGGCCCCTACGAGCAGTACTTC. This translates into CASSLDGGPYEQYF.

This chain links TRBV5-1 with TRBJ1-2, with 9 bases identical to TRBD1. Germline trimming cut 4 bases from V and 3 bases from J; bases unmatched to any gene: 4. CDR1 and CDR2 (germline): SGHRS, YFSETQ. This CDR3 has 14 amino acids. CDR3 amino acids: CASSPDRGDYGYTF. As DNA, the CDR3 is TGCGCCAGCAGCCCGGACAGGGGTGACTATGGCTACACCTTC.

The chain is built from TRBV7-9 and TRBJ1-3; D is ambiguous. The V end lost 2 bases, the J end lost 0 bases, and 8 bases lay between the germline ends. CDR1 SEHNR and CDR2 FQNEAQ come from the germline V gene (reference sequence). The CDR3 has 15 residues. The CDR3 spells CASSLTTGSGNTIYF. In DNA, the CDR3 is TGTGCCAGCAGCTTAACAACCGGCTCTGGAAACACCATATATTTT.

The chain recombines TRBV7-7 with TRBJ2-5; D ambiguous. The CDR3 runs to 14 residues. CDR1 and CDR2 from the germline V gene are SSHAT and FNYEAQ (reference sequence). Between the trimmed V and J ends, which lost 0 bases and 2 bases, there was a span of 7 bases. Written as DNA, the CDR3 is TGTGCCAGCAGCTTAGCGTCGGATCAAGAGACCCAGTACTTC. Its protein is CASSLASDQETQYF.

J is TRBJ2-7 and V is TRBV6-5; D may be TRBD2 (6 bases). V was cut by 0 bases and J by 1 base, with 10 bases left in between. The CDR3 is 15 amino acids. In germline, CDR1 is MNHEY, CDR2 SVGAGI. The CDR3 DNA follows: TGTGCCAGCAGTTACTCAACGGGGGTTTCCTACGAGCAGTACTTC. Its translation: CASSYSTGVSYEQYF.

This clone appeared a few times. V usage is TRBV6-1 and J usage is TRBJ2-4; D unclear. CDR3 length: 12 residues. Germline CDR1 reads MNHNS; CDR2 reads SASEGT. Trimming shortened V by 3 bases and J by 3 bases, and 3 bases separated the two germline ends. DNA for the CDR3: TGTGCCAGCAGTGAGGTCAAAAACATTCAGTACTTC. Encoded protein: CASSEVKNIQYF.

In this sample, this clone turned up a few times. The chain carries TRBV30 and TRBJ1-4, with a tentative D call TRBD1 (5 bases). Germline CDR1 reads GTSNPN; CDR2 reads SVGIG (reference sequence). This CDR3 contains 13 residues. V was cut by 2 bases and J by 5 bases, with 9 bases left in between. Written as DNA, the CDR3 is TGTGCCTGGAGTCGACAGTCCAATGAAAAACTGTTTTTT. It translates to CAWSRQSNEKLFF.

The table lists this clone with a few counts. The V and J genes are TRBV5-4 and TRBJ1-2; D ambiguous. Germline V gene lookup returns CDR1 SGHNT and CDR2 YYREEE (reference sequence). The length of the CDR3 is 13 residues. V lost 3 bases and J lost 4, with 10 bases in between. The CDR3 region has the DNA TGTGCCAGCAGCTCAAACCTCGTCTATGGCTACACCTTC. As protein: CASSSNLVYGYTF.

The chain couples TRBV30 to TRBJ1-2; TRBD1 might be the D (5 bases). This CDR3 has 13 amino acids. V was pared by 1 base and J by 4 bases, with 10 bases between. CDR1 is GTSNPN, CDR2 SVGIG, per germline (reference sequence). The DNA of the CDR3 is TGTGCCTGGAGTGCTGGGGCGGTCTATGGCTACACCTTC. It specifies CAWSAGAVYGYTF.

This clone was counted between two and nine times. The chain uses TRBV30 and TRBJ2-1; tentative D call: TRBD2 (6 bases). Germline-derived CDR1 and CDR2 are GTSNPN and SVGIG (reference sequence). Trimming took off 4 bases at V and 5 bases at J, with 9 bases between the two ends. The CDR3 contains 12 residues. This chain's CDR3 is CAWNSGNNEQFF. The CDR3 nucleotides read TGTGCCTGGAATAGCGGAAACAATGAGCAGTTCTTC.

For this clone: Other nucleotide sequences in the sample specify the same CDR3. J is TRBJ1-5 and V is TRBV11-2; the D is unclear. The CDR3 has 14 residues. Looked up from germline, CDR1 is SGHAT and CDR2 is FQNNGV. The V end lost 1 base, the J end lost 1 base, and 5 bases lay between the germline ends. In nucleotides, the CDR3 is TGTGCCAGCAGCTTAGGTGGCAGCAATCAGCCCCAGCATTTT. Residues: CASSLGGSNQPQHF. Looking up the rest from reference TRBV11-2 and TRBJ1-5 gives the full variable domain: EAGVAQSPRYKIIEKRQSVAFWCNPISGHATLYWYQQILGQGPKLLIQFQNNGVVDDSQLPKDRFSAERLKGVDSTLKIQPAKLEDSAVYLCASSLGGSNQPQHFGDGTRLSIL.

This clone was found a few times. J is TRBJ2-3 and V is TRBV7-2; D gene unclear. V shed 1 base and J shed 3 bases, with 11 bases lying between them. The CDR3 contains 15 residues. CDR1 is SGHTA and CDR2 is FQGNSA in the germline V gene. This CDR3 reads CASSLGGRKTDTQYF. Here the CDR3 DNA reads TGTGCCAGCAGCTTAGGAGGCAGGAAGACAGATACGCAGTATTTT.